Below, 4 T cell receptor beta chains from the same sample are listed, as sequenced in a study of blood T cell repertoires in COVID-19. Profiling relied on immunoSEQ multiplex PCR, and the TCRdb table lists in-frame clones only, not all of them. The table lists fewer than 350,000 clones, 75% to 90% of them singletons. The sample was PBMCs or T cells enriched from blood (not recorded which). The receptors were gathered from a woman under 40 who had been exposed to COVID-19.

This clone was detected only once. The gene calls are TRBV5-1 and TRBJ1-2; 9 positions match TRBD1. Germline CDR1 is SGHRS and CDR2 is YFSETQ. The V and J ends lost 0 bases and 5 bases, in that order; junction bases with no gene match: 14. The CDR3 runs 18 residues. The CDR3 coding sequence is TGCGCCAGCAGCTTGGAAGTGCGGGACAGGGAAGAAGAATATGGCTACACCTTC. It encodes CASSLEVRDREEEYGYTF.

The genes are TRBV29-1 and TRBJ1-2; TRBD1 matches at 8 bases. Germline CDR1 and CDR2: SQVTM and ANQGSEA. V was pared by 4 bases and J by 4 bases, with 11 bases of the junction left unmatched. The CDR3 covers 15 residues. The CDR3 DNA sequence: TGCAGCGTTGGAAAAGTACTGGACAGGGCCTATGGCTACACCTTC. This codes for CSVGKVLDRAYGYTF. Complete variable domain (other parts from reference TRBV29-1 and TRBJ1-2): SAVISQKPSRDICQRGTSLTIQCQVDSQVTMMFWYRQQPGQSLTLIATANQGSEATYESGFVIDKFPISRPNLTFSTLTVSNMSPEDSSIYLCSVGKVLDRAYGYTFGSGTRLTVV.

The CDR3 DNA reads TGTGCCAGCAGCGTCACGACGGGTGGTGGGGCCAACGTCCTGACTTTC. This gives the protein CASSVTTGGGANVLTF. This chain connects TRBV7-3 to TRBJ2-6; no firm D call. V gave up 5 bases and J gave up 3 bases, with 14 bases separating them. Per germline, CDR1 SGHTA and CDR2 FQGTGA. This CDR3 contains 16 residues.

Only a few counts were recorded for this clone. This chain joins TRBV5-1 and TRBJ1-3; D is perhaps TRBD1 (6 bases). Between the trimmed V and J ends, which lost 4 bases and 0 bases, there was a span of 11 bases. Per germline, CDR1 SGHRS and CDR2 YFSETQ. The CDR3 extends over 15 amino acids. This CDR3 reads CASSGTQGSGNTIYF. In DNA form, the CDR3 reads TGCGCCAGCAGCGGGACACAGGGCTCTGGAAACACCATATATTTT. Combining the CDR3 with reference TRBV5-1 and TRBJ1-3 gives the whole variable domain KAGVTQTPRYLIKTRGQQVTLSCSPISGHRSVSWYQQTPGQGLQFLFEYFSETQRNKGNFPGRFSGRQFSNSRSEMNVSTLELGDSALYLCASSGTQGSGNTIYFGEGSWLTVV.